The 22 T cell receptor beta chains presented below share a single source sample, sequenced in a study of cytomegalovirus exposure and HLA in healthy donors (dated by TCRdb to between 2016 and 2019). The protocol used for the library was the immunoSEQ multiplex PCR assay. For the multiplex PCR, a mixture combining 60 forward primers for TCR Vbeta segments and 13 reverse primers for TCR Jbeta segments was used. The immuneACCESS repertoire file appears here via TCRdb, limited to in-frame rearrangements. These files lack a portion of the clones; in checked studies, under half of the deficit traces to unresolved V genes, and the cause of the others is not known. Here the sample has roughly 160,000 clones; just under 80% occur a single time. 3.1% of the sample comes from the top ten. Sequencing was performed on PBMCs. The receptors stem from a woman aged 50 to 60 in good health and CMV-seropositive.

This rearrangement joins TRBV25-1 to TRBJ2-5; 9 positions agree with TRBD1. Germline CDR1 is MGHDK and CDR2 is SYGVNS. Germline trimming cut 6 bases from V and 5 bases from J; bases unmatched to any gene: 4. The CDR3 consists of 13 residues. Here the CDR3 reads CASRQGARETQYF. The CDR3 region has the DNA TGTGCCAGCAGACAGGGGGCGCGGGAGACCCAGTACTTC.

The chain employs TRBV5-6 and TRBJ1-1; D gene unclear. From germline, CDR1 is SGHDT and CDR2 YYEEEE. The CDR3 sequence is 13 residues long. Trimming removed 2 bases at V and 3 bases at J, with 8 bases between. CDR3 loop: CASSLGLYTEAFF. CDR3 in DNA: TGTGCCAGCAGCTTAGGACTGTACACTGAAGCTTTCTTT. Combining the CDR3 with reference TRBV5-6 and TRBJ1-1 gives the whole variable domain DAGVTQSPTHLIKTRGQQVTLRCSPKSGHDTVSWYQQALGQGPQFIFQYYEEEERQRGNFPDRFSGHQFPNYSSELNVNALLLGDSALYLCASSLGLYTEAFFGQGTRLTVV.

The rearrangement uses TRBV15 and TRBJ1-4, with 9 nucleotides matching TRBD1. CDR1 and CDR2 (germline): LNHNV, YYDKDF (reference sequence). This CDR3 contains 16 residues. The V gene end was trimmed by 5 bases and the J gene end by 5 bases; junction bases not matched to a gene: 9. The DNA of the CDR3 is TGTGCCACCAGCTCCCCCCGGACAGGGGTCAATGAAAAACTGTTTTTT. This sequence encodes CATSSPRTGVNEKLFF.

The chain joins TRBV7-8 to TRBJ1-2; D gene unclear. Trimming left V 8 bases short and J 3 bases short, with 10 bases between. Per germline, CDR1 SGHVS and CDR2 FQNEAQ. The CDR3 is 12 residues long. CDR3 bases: TGTGCCAGCGGGAGCAGGCACTATGGCTACACCTTC. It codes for CASGSRHYGYTF.

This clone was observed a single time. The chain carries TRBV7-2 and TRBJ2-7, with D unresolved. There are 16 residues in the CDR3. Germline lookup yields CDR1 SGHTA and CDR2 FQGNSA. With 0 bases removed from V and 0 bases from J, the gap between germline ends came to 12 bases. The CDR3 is CASSLAVSTHSYEQYF. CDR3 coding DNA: TGTGCCAGCAGCTTAGCGGTCTCGACACACTCCTACGAGCAGTACTTC.

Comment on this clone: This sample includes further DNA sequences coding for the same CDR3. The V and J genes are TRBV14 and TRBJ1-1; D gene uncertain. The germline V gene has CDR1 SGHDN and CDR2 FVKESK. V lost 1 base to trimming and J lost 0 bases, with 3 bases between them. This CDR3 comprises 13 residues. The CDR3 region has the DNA TGTGCCAGCAGCCAAGTCTTGAACACTGAAGCTTTCTTT. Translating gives CASSQVLNTEAFF.

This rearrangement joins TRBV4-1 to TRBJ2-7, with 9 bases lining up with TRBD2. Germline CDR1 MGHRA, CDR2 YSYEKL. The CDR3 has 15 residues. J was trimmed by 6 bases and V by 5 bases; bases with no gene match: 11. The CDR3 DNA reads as TGCGCCAGCAGCGAGCGACTAGCGGCCAACCTCGAGCAGTACTTC. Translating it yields CASSERLAANLEQYF.

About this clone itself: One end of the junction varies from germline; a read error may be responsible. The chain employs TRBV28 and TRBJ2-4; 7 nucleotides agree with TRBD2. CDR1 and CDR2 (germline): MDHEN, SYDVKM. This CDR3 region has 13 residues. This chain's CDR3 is CASGEGAKNSQYF. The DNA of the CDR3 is TGTGCCAGCGGGGAGGGCGCGAAAAACAGTCAGTACTTC.

CDR3 nucleotides: TGCGCCAGCAGCGCCGTACTAGCGGCTAGCACAGATACGCAGTATTTT. Its protein is CASSAVLAASTDTQYF. The gene calls are TRBV5-1 and TRBJ2-3; 8 nucleotides align to TRBD2. The trim removed 4 bases at V and 0 bases at J, leaving 7 bases unmatched. This CDR3 is 16 amino acids long. In germline, CDR1 is SGHRS, CDR2 YFSETQ.

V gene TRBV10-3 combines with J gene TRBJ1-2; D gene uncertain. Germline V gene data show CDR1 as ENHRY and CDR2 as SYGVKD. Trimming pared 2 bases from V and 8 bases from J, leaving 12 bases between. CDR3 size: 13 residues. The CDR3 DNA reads TGTGCCATCAGTGAGGGCGAGGGCCGCGGCTACACCTTC. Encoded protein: CAISEGEGRGYTF.

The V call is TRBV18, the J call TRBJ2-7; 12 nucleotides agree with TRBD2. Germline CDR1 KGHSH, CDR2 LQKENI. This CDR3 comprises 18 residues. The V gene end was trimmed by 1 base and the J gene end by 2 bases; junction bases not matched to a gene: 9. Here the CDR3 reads CASSPLLASGRVPYEQYF. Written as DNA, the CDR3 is TGTGCCAGCTCACCACTACTGGCTAGCGGGAGGGTTCCCTACGAGCAGTACTTC.

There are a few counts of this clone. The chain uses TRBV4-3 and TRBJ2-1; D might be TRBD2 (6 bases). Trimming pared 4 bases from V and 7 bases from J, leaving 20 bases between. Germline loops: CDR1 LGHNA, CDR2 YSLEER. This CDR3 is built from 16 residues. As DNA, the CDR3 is TGCGCCAGCAGCCGCCTAGGGGCGGGAAAGGAAAATGAGCAGTTCTTC. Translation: CASSRLGAGKENEQFF.

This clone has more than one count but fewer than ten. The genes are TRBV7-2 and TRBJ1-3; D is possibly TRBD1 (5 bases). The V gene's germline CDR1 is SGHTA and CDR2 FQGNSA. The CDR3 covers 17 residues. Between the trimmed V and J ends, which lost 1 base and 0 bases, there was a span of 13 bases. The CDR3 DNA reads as TGTGCCAGCAGCTTAGAAAGTGGGGACTACTCTGGAAACACCATATATTTT. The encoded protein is CASSLESGDYSGNTIYF.

DNA of the CDR3: TGTGCCAGCAGCTTGGGGGGACAGGGCGCCACTGAAGCTTTCTTT. Residues: CASSLGGQGATEAFF. The gene calls are TRBV5-4 and TRBJ1-1, with TRBD1 matching over 9 bases. Germline loops: CDR1 SGHNT, CDR2 YYREEE (reference sequence). Trimming cost V 0 bases and J 4 bases; bases outside gene matches: 4. The CDR3 sequence is 15 residues long.

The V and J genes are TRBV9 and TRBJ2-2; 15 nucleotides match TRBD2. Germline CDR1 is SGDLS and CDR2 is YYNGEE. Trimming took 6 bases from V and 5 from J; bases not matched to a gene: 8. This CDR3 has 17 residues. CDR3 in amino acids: CASTLGLAGGPTGELFF. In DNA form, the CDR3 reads TGTGCCAGCACCCTGGGACTAGCGGGGGGTCCAACCGGGGAGCTGTTTTTT.

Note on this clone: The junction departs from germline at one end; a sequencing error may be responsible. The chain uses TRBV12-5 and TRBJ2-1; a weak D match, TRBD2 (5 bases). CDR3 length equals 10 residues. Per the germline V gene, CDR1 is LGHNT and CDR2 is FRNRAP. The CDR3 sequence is CASGSGLRIF. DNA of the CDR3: TGTGCTAGTGGTTCGGGATTAAGGATCTTC.

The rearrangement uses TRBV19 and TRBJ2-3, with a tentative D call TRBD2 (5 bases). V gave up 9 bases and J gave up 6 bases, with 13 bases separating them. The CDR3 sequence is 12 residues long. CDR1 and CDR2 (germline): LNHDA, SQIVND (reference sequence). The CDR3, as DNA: TGTGCCAGCAGCCCCGGACTGGATACGCAGTATTTT. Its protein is CASSPGLDTQYF.

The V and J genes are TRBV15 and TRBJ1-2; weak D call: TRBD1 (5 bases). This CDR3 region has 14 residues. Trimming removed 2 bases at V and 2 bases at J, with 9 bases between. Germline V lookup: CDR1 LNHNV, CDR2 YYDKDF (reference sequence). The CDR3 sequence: CATSRLQVNYGYTF. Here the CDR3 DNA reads TGTGCCACCAGCAGATTACAGGTGAACTATGGCTACACCTTC.

The CDR3 reads CATSLRTGTPYEQYF. The CDR3 DNA is TGTGCCACCAGCTTAAGGACAGGAACACCCTACGAGCAGTACTTC. This chain links TRBV15 with TRBJ2-5, with 7 bases that match TRBD1. TRBJ2-7 matches the DNA end more closely, so the J call is doubtful. CDR3 length equals 15 residues. Germline V gene lookup returns CDR1 LNHNV and CDR2 YYDKDF (reference sequence).

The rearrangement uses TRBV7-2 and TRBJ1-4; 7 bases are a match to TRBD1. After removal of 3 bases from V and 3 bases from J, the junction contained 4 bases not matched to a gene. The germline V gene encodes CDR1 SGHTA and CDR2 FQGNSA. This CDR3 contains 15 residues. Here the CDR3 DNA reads TGTGCCAGCAGCTTTTCCGGGACAGCTAATGAAAAACTGTTTTTT. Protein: CASSFSGTANEKLFF. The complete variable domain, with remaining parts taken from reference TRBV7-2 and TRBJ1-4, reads GAGVSQSPSNKVTEKGKDVELRCDPISGHTALYWYRQSLGQGLEFLIYFQGNSAPDKSGLPSDRFSAERTGGSVSTLTIQRTQQEDSAVYLCASSFSGTANEKLFFGSGTQLSVL.

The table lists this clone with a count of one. The CDR3 DNA follows: TGTGCCATCAGTGAGTCGAGGACCGGGGAGCTGTTTTTT. Translating it yields CAISESRTGELFF. The genes are TRBV10-3 and TRBJ2-2, with D uncertain. Germline V gene sequence: CDR1 ENHRY, CDR2 SYGVKD. Trimming left V 0 bases short and J 5 bases short, with 4 bases between. This CDR3 comprises 13 residues.

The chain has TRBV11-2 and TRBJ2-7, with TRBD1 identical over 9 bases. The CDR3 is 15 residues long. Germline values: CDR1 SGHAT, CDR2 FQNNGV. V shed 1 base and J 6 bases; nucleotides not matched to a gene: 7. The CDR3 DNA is TGTGCCAGCAGCTTAGTCGTCGGGACAGGGATCGAGCAGTACTTC. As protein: CASSLVVGTGIEQYF.